The 22 T cell receptor beta chains below come from one sample, sequenced in a study of CD8 T cells in Susac syndrome. Random hexamers were used to reverse transcribe an amount of roughly 0.45 to 1 ug RNA. TCRdb itself ran the immunoSEQ multiplex PCR reads through MiXCR, one entry per CDR3 protein. The sample includes just under 150,000 distinct CDR3 sequences, approximately 94% of them seen just once. Sequencing was performed on CD4+ T cells from PBMCs. These receptors originate from a human donor in good health.

This rearrangement joins TRBV18 to TRBJ1-5; possible D gene TRBD1, 5 bases. The ends were cut back, 6 bases at V and 1 base at J, with 10 bases in the middle. Germline CDR1 reads KGHSH; CDR2 reads LQKENI. The CDR3 is 14 amino acids. CDR3: CASSQGVSNQPQHF. CDR3 DNA: TGTGCCAGCTCCCAGGGTGTAAGCAATCAGCCCCAGCATTTT. The full variable domain, its missing parts supplied by reference TRBV18 and TRBJ1-5, is NAGVMQNPRHLVRRRGQEARLRCSPMKGHSHVYWYRQLPEEGLKFMVYLQKENIIDESGMPKERFSAEFPKEGPSILRIQQVVRGDSAAYFCASSQGVSNQPQHFGDGTRLSIL.

The V and J genes are TRBV5-4 and TRBJ2-1; the D gene is possibly TRBD1 (5 bases). V was clipped by 1 base and J by 6 bases, with 11 bases between them. CDR1 and CDR2 (germline): SGHNT, YYREEE (reference sequence). This CDR3 has 14 amino acids. CDR3 sequence reads: CASSLSGKLNEQFF. CDR3 nucleotides: TGTGCCAGCAGCTTGTCAGGGAAACTCAATGAGCAGTTCTTC.

The chain links TRBV20-1 to TRBJ1-1, with D hard to call. The ends were cut back, 0 bases at V and 1 base at J, with 12 bases in the middle. This CDR3 comprises 15 residues. The germline V gene encodes CDR1 DFQATT and CDR2 SNEGSKA (reference sequence). DNA for the CDR3: TGCAGTGCTAGAGACCCCCGCAGGCCGAACACTGAAGCTTTCTTT. Translating it yields CSARDPRRPNTEAFF.

The rearrangement joins TRBV11-2 to TRBJ2-5; TRBD1 aligns across 9 bases. V shed 5 bases, J shed 5 bases, and the junction held 6 bases outside the gene matches. This CDR3 has 14 residues. The germline CDR1 and CDR2 sequences are SGHAT and FQNNGV. CDR3 nucleotides: TGTGCCAGCAGCCCGGGGACAGGGTTTGAGACCCAGTACTTC. Its protein product is CASSPGTGFETQYF.

J is TRBJ2-7 and V is TRBV5-6, with 8 bases that match TRBD1. The germline V gene encodes CDR1 SGHDT and CDR2 YYEEEE. The CDR3 spans 14 residues. V shed 5 bases and J 4 bases; nucleotides not matched to a gene: 8. The CDR3 here is CASSGTGFLYEQYF. The CDR3 coding sequence is TGTGCCAGCAGTGGGACAGGCTTCCTTTACGAGCAGTACTTC.

This clonotype has only one observation. V gene TRBV2 combines with J gene TRBJ1-3, with D possibly being TRBD1 (6 bases). Per germline, CDR1 SNHLY and CDR2 FYNNEI. Trimming removed 7 bases from V and 4 bases from J, with 14 bases in between. This CDR3 spans 14 amino acids. The CDR3 loop is CASIKGGKGNTIYF. The CDR3 DNA reads TGTGCCAGCATTAAGGGGGGAAAAGGAAACACCATATATTTT.

The chain links TRBV5-1 to TRBJ2-7; 11 nucleotides align to TRBD2. Germline CDR1 reads SGHRS; CDR2 reads YFSETQ. The CDR3 consists of 16 residues. The trim removed 0 bases at V and 3 bases at J, leaving 5 bases unmatched. CDR3 nucleotide sequence: TGCGCCAGCAGCTTGGTAGCGGGAGGGCCAGGCTACGAGCAGTACTTC. This encodes CASSLVAGGPGYEQYF.

The CDR3 sequence is CSVEDWPPASGRNEQFF. As DNA, the CDR3 is TGCAGCGTTGAAGATTGGCCCCCGGCTAGCGGGAGGAATGAGCAGTTCTTC. The chain links TRBV29-1 to TRBJ2-1, with 11 bases identical to TRBD2. The CDR3 loop spans 17 amino acids. The J segment lost 7 bases and the V segment lost 0 bases, leaving 11 bases of the junction unmatched. CDR1 SQVTM and CDR2 ANQGSEA come from the germline V gene.

The chain combines TRBV27 with TRBJ1-1, with D unclear. V was cut by 4 bases and J by 1 base, with 4 bases left in between. CDR1 and CDR2 from the germline V gene are MNHEY and SMNVEV (reference sequence). The CDR3 is 12 amino acids. The CDR3: CASSSGNTEAFF. The CDR3 DNA reads as TGTGCCAGCAGTTCGGGGAACACTGAAGCTTTCTTT.

This chain connects TRBV7-8 to TRBJ2-1; 7 bases match TRBD2. From germline, CDR1 is SGHVS and CDR2 FQNEAQ. This CDR3 is built from 17 residues. V lost 5 bases and J lost 5; bases outside the gene matches: 15. CDR3 sequence: CASSPRGSGNVDNEQFF. The CDR3 DNA reads TGTGCCAGCAGCCCTCGAGGAAGCGGGAACGTGGACAATGAGCAGTTCTTC.

J is TRBJ2-1 and V is TRBV3-1; no clear D. The V and J ends lost 0 bases and 8 bases respectively, with 8 bases between them. Germline-derived CDR1 and CDR2 are LGHDT and YNNKEL (reference sequence). The CDR3 is 13 residues long. CDR3 coding DNA: TGTGCCAGCAGCCAAGAAGAGTTCTATGAGCAGTTCTTC. Its translation is CASSQEEFYEQFF.

The gene calls are TRBV12-3 or TRBV12-4 and TRBJ1-1; TRBD1 matches at 9 bases. This CDR3 spans 14 amino acids. After removal of 2 bases from V and 5 bases from J, the junction contained 3 bases not matched to a gene. The CDR3 reads CASSLTGGRTEAFF. DNA of the CDR3: TGTGCCAGCAGTTTAACAGGGGGCAGGACTGAAGCTTTCTTT.

The chain combines TRBV2 with TRBJ2-3; D remains unclear. Per the germline V gene, CDR1 is SNHLY and CDR2 is FYNNEI. The CDR3 consists of 11 residues. The V end lost 7 bases, the J end lost 2 bases, and 4 bases lay between the germline ends. CDR3 loop: CASTFTDTQYF. The CDR3 DNA sequence: TGTGCCAGCACCTTCACAGATACGCAGTATTTT.

J is TRBJ2-5 and V is TRBV7-2, with 12 nucleotides matching TRBD2. The junction had 8 bases not matched to a gene; V was cut back by 11 bases and J by 4 bases. Germline CDR1 reads SGHTA; CDR2 reads FQGNSA. CDR3 length: 14 amino acids. CDR3 protein: CASATSGRRETQYF. In DNA, the CDR3 is TGTGCCTCCGCGACTAGCGGGAGAAGAGAGACCCAGTACTTC.

This chain uses TRBV30 with TRBJ2-1; TRBD2 matches at 9 bases. Per germline, CDR1 GTSNPN and CDR2 SVGIG (reference sequence). There are 14 residues in the CDR3. The V gene end was trimmed by 4 bases and the J gene end by 12 bases; junction bases not matched to a gene: 13. The CDR3 protein is CAWKGGRAPFGQFF. In DNA form, the CDR3 reads TGTGCCTGGAAGGGCGGGAGGGCCCCTTTCGGGCAGTTCTTC.

The CDR3 spells CASSSSGLAGNKETQYF. The CDR3 DNA reads as TGTGCCAGCAGTTCTTCAGGACTAGCGGGGAATAAAGAGACCCAGTACTTC. This chain links TRBV7-9 with TRBJ2-5; the match to TRBD2 covers 12 bases. V was pared by 6 bases and J by 3 bases, with 11 bases of the junction left unmatched. Per the germline V gene, CDR1 is SEHNR and CDR2 is FQNEAQ (reference sequence). The CDR3 is 17 residues long.

The V gene is TRBV14, the J gene TRBJ2-7, with 10 bases aligning to TRBD2. Germline loops: CDR1 SGHDN, CDR2 FVKESK. The CDR3 extends over 16 amino acids. The V and J ends lost 3 bases and 0 bases, in that order; junction bases with no gene match: 5. The CDR3 here is CASSHSGRSFSYEQYF. DNA of the CDR3: TGTGCCAGCAGCCATAGCGGGAGGAGCTTCTCCTACGAGCAGTACTTC.

This chain joins TRBV19 and TRBJ1-2; D unresolved. With 4 bases removed from V and 7 bases from J, the gap between germline ends came to 16 bases. CDR3 length equals 14 residues. Germline loops: CDR1 LNHDA, CDR2 SQIVND (reference sequence). CDR3 DNA: TGTGCCAGTAGTACTTTAGGCAGATGGATTGGCTACACCTTC. It codes for CASSTLGRWIGYTF.

V is TRBV5-4 and J is TRBJ2-7; maybe TRBD1 (6 bases). V lost 0 bases and J lost 1, with 11 bases in between. This CDR3 contains 15 residues. Germline V gene sequence: CDR1 SGHNT, CDR2 YYREEE (reference sequence). CDR3 sequence: CASSLGNRESYEQYF. DNA for the CDR3: TGTGCCAGCAGCTTGGGGAACAGGGAATCCTACGAGCAGTACTTC. Full variable domain (missing parts from reference TRBV5-4 and TRBJ2-7): ETGVTQSPTHLIKTRGQQVTLRCSSQSGHNTVSWYQQALGQGPQFIFQYYREEENGRGNFPPRFSGLQFPNYSSELNVNALELDDSALYLCASSLGNRESYEQYFGPGTRLTVT.

This clonotype showed up just once. This chain links TRBV28 with TRBJ1-2, with 7 bases lining up with TRBD1. The germline V gene encodes CDR1 MDHEN and CDR2 SYDVKM. The CDR3 runs 14 residues. V gave up 2 bases and J gave up 4 bases; unmatched junction bases: 4. The CDR3 sequence is CASSLGDRVYGYTF. Here the CDR3 DNA reads TGTGCCAGCAGTTTAGGCGACAGGGTCTATGGCTACACCTTC.

The gene calls are TRBV7-7 and TRBJ2-2; no clear D. CDR3 length: 14 amino acids. The germline V gene encodes CDR1 SSHAT and CDR2 FNYEAQ (reference sequence). The V end lost 3 bases, the J end lost 6 bases, and 11 bases lay between the germline ends. The CDR3 DNA reads as TGTGCCAGCAGCTTCGGTGGGTCCTCCGGGGAGCTGTTTTTT. It translates to CASSFGGSSGELFF.

This chain joins TRBV25-1 and TRBJ1-4; maybe TRBD1 (5 bases). The germline CDR1 and CDR2 sequences are MGHDK and SYGVNS. Between the trimmed V and J ends, which lost 1 base and 3 bases, there was a span of 15 bases. This CDR3 is built from 17 residues. The CDR3 sequence is CASSEFPWGVANEKLFF. The CDR3 nucleotides read TGTGCCAGCAGTGAATTCCCGTGGGGGGTTGCTAATGAAAAACTGTTTTTT. Combining the CDR3 with reference TRBV25-1 and TRBJ1-4 gives the whole variable domain EADIYQTPRYLVIGTGKKITLECSQTMGHDKMYWYQQDPGMELHLIHYSYGVNSTEKGDLSSESTVSRIRTEHFPLTLESARPSHTSQYLCASSEFPWGVANEKLFFGSGTQLSVL.